This is a list of T cell receptor beta chains from one sample in a study of shared clonotypes between healthy human individuals. Using immunoSEQ multiplex PCR, the repertoire was profiled, and TCRdb retains in-frame clones only, with some absent. Among some 660,000 clones listed, roughly 72% were seen once. Sequenced material: memory CD4+ T cells sorted from blood. Receptors were obtained from a woman aged 25 to 45 in good health. CDR3s include the opening cysteine and the closing phenylalanine or tryptophan. The order of the fields is CDR3 protein, CDR3 DNA, D gene, V gene, J gene, clone size. The D gene is left open where the match is weak. Size tells how often a clone was seen (once, few, many) or the class of an expanded clone, and some rows leave it out.

CASLGTLGLSQPQHF,TGTGCCAGCCTAGGGACCCTCGGGCTCAGTCAGCCCCAGCATTTT,.,TRBV2,TRBJ1-5,.
CASSLSQKETQYF,TGTGCCAGCAGTTTATCGCAGAAAGAGACCCAGTACTTC,.,TRBV27,TRBJ2-5,.
CASSRDRGGNQPQHF,TGTGCCAGCAGCAGGGACAGGGGGGGCAATCAGCCCCAGCATTTT,TRBD1,TRBV6-6,TRBJ1-5,.
CASSITGRGTDTQYF,TGTGCCAGTAGTATAACCGGGAGGGGCACAGATACGCAGTATTTT,TRBD2,TRBV19,TRBJ2-3,few
CASKEGTSYNEQFF,TGTGCCAGCAAGGAGGGCACGTCCTACAATGAGCAGTTCTTC,.,TRBV2,TRBJ2-1,few
CATSIDREGTQYF,TGTGCCACCAGCATAGACAGGGAAGGTACGCAGTATTTT,TRBD1,TRBV15,TRBJ2-3,.
CASSRGRGHQPQHF,TGTGCCAGCAGCCGGGGAAGGGGGCATCAGCCCCAGCATTTT,TRBD1,TRBV27,TRBJ1-5,.
CASHKTGPGANVLTF,TGTGCCAGCCATAAGACAGGGCCTGGGGCCAACGTCCTGACTTTC,TRBD1,TRBV2,TRBJ2-6,.
CASSLAQRTGELFF,TGTGCCAGCAGCTTAGCGCAAAGAACCGGGGAGCTGTTTTTT,.,TRBV7-6,TRBJ2-2,once
CASSLTGGRGYNEQFF,TGTGCCAGCAGCTTAACAGGCGGAAGGGGGTACAATGAGCAGTTCTTC,.,TRBV7-9,TRBJ2-1,.
CASSPPSGRVFEQFF,TGTGCCAGCTCACCACCGAGCGGGAGGGTATTTGAGCAGTTCTTC,TRBD2,TRBV18,TRBJ2-1,.
CASSPGLVYSEQFF,TGTGCCAGCAGCCCTGGGCTAGTCTATTCCGAGCAGTTCTTC,.,TRBV7-2,TRBJ2-1,.
CASSSKGLAGVYSDTQYF,TGTGCCAGCAGCTCCAAGGGACTAGCGGGAGTGTATTCAGATACGCAGTATTTT,TRBD2,TRBV7-2,TRBJ2-3,.
CASRATRGGYNEQFF,TGTGCCAGCAGGGCTACTAGAGGGGGATACAATGAGCAGTTCTTC,.,TRBV2,TRBJ2-1,.
CASSLSPVVNTGELFF,TGTGCCAGCAGCTTGAGCCCGGTGGTGAACACCGGGGAGCTGTTTTTT,.,TRBV5-5,TRBJ2-2,.
CASSPSWGPNEKLFF,TGCGCCAGCAGCCCCTCGTGGGGACCAAATGAAAAACTGTTTTTT,.,TRBV5-1,TRBJ1-4,.
CASMSAGTSGNTIYF,TGCGCCAGCATGTCGGCAGGCACCTCTGGAAACACCATATATTTT,.,TRBV4-1,TRBJ1-3,.
CASSSSLAGVEEQYF,TGCGCCAGCAGCTCGTCACTAGCGGGAGTCGAAGAGCAGTACTTC,TRBD2,TRBV5-1,TRBJ2-7,.
CASSRGQDPNYGYTF,TGCGCCAGCAGCCGCGGACAGGACCCTAACTATGGCTACACCTTC,TRBD1,TRBV4-1,TRBJ1-2,few
CASSPPGTSRPYEQYF,TGTGCCAGCAGTCCCCCCGGGACTTCTAGACCCTACGAGCAGTACTTC,.,TRBV28,TRBJ2-7,.
CATSRDRGREKLFF,TGTGCCACCAGCAGAGACAGGGGAAGGGAAAAACTGTTTTTT,.,TRBV15,TRBJ1-4,.
CASSIRGGEQYF,TGTGCCAGTAGTATAAGGGGCGGCGAGCAGTACTTC,.,TRBV19,TRBJ2-7,.
CASSLAADTQYF,TGTGCCAGCAGCTTAGCAGCAGATACGCAGTATTTT,.,TRBV7-2,TRBJ2-3,.
CASSSPAREAFF,TGTGCCAGCAGTTCACCCGCCAGGGAAGCTTTCTTT,.,TRBV27,TRBJ1-1,once
CASSLSANTGELFF,TGTGCCAGCAGCTTGTCTGCGAACACCGGGGAGCTGTTTTTT,.,TRBV5-4,TRBJ2-2,few
CASSMTGYAGELFF,TGTGCCAGCAGCATGACAGGGTACGCCGGGGAGCTGTTTTTT,TRBD1,TRBV7-8,TRBJ2-2,.
CASSLLGQGGETQYF,TGTGCCAGCAGCTTGCTGGGACAGGGGGGAGAGACCCAGTACTTC,TRBD1,TRBV7-3,TRBJ2-5,.
CAWRGGALTDTQYF,TGTGCCTGGAGAGGGGGGGCTTTAACAGATACGCAGTATTTT,.,TRBV30,TRBJ2-3,.
CASSAGDTGELFF,TGTGCCAGCAGTGCCGGAGACACCGGGGAGCTGTTTTTT,.,TRBV28,TRBJ2-2,.
CAISESGGGTEAFF,TGTGCCATCAGTGAGTCGGGAGGGGGCACTGAAGCTTTCTTT,.,TRBV10-3,TRBJ1-1,.
CASSKDRGRLEGYTF,TGTGCCAGCAGCAAGGACAGGGGGCGTTTAGAAGGCTACACCTTC,TRBD1,TRBV7-8,TRBJ1-2,.
CASSINKYTEAFF,TGTGCCAGCAGTATAAACAAGTACACTGAAGCTTTCTTT,.,TRBV27,TRBJ1-1,.
CSVADTNTEAFF,TGCAGCGTTGCGGACACAAACACTGAAGCTTTCTTT,.,TRBV29-1,TRBJ1-1,.
CASSQLSVVLNTEAFF,TGTGCCAGCAGCCAATTATCGGTGGTTCTGAACACTGAAGCTTTCTTT,.,TRBV14,TRBJ1-1,.
CASSMPRQGGNQPQHF,TGTGCCAGTAGTATGCCCCGGCAGGGGGGTAATCAGCCCCAGCATTTT,TRBD1,TRBV19,TRBJ1-5,few
CSAVRGDTEAFF,TGCAGCGCGGTAAGGGGTGACACTGAAGCTTTCTTT,.,TRBV29-1,TRBJ1-1,.
CASSSAVGGLPGNTIYF,TGTGCCAGCAGCTCCGCGGTCGGGGGGCTTCCTGGAAACACCATATATTTT,.,TRBV28,TRBJ1-3,.
CASSGTGTSYEQYF,TGCGCCAGCAGTGGGACCGGGACTAGCTACGAGCAGTACTTC,TRBD2,TRBV10-1,TRBJ2-7,.
CASSFLRQGPRVGTEAFF,TGTGCCAGCAGTTTCCTCCGACAGGGTCCTAGGGTGGGGACTGAAGCTTTCTTT,TRBD1,TRBV28,TRBJ1-1,.
CAISESGETQYF,TGTGCCATCAGTGAGTCGGGAGAGACCCAGTACTTC,.,TRBV10-3,TRBJ2-5,.
CASKGGTDTQYF,TGTGCCAGCAAGGGCGGGACAGATACGCAGTATTTT,.,TRBV6-1,TRBJ2-3,few